The subject of this entry is one T cell receptor beta chain. Data came from immunoSEQ multiplex PCR; TCRdb stores just in-frame clones and leaves some out. The table lists more than 75,000 clones, roughly 92% of them singletons. This entry comes from a study of technical replicates of blood from several donors. V shed 11 bases, J shed 0 bases, and the junction held 10 bases outside the gene matches. The CDR3 has 17 residues. Germline V gene lookup returns CDR1 MDHEN and CDR2 SYDVKM. The sequenced sample was T cells isolated from PBMCs. The rearrangement uses TRBV28 and TRBJ2-7; TRBD2 matches at 16 bases. The origin of this receptor is a human donor in good health. CDR3 protein: CASSGTSGRALSYEQYF. The CDR3 DNA reads TGTGCCTCCTCCGGGACTAGCGGGAGGGCCCTCTCCTACGAGCAGTACTTC.